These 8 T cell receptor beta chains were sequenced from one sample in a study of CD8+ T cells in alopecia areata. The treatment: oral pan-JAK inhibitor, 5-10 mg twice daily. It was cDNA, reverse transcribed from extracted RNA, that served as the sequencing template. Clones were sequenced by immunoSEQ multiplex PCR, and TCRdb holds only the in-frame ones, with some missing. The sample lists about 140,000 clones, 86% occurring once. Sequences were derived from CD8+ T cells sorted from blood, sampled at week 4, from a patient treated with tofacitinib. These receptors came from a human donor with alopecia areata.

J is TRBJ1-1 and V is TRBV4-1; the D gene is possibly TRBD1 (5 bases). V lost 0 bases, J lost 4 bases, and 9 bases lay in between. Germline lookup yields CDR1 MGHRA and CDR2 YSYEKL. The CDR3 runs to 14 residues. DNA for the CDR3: TGCGCCAGCAGCCAAGATCAGGGCTCCACTGAAGCTTTCTTT. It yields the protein CASSQDQGSTEAFF.

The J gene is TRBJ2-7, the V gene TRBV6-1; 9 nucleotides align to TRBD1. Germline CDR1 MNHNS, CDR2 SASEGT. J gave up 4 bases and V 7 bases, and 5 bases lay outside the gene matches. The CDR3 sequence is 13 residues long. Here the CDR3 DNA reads TGTGCCAGCACCGGGACAGGGCCGTACGAGCAGTACTTC. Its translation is CASTGTGPYEQYF.

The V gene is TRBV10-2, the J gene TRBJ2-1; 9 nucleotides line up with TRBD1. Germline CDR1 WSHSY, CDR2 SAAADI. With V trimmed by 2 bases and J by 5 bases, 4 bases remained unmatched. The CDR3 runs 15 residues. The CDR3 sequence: CASSEVGQGNNEQFF. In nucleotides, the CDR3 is TGCGCCAGCAGTGAGGTGGGACAGGGTAACAATGAGCAGTTCTTC.

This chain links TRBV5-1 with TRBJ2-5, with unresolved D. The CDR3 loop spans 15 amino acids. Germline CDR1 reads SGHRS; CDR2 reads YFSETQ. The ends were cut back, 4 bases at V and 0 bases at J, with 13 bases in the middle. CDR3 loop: CASSLGPPYQETQYF. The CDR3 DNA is TGCGCCAGCAGCCTAGGCCCACCGTACCAAGAGACCCAGTACTTC. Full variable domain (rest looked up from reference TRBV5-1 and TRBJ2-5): KAGVTQTPRYLIKTRGQQVTLSCSPISGHRSVSWYQQTPGQGLQFLFEYFSETQRNKGNFPGRFSGRQFSNSRSEMNVSTLELGDSALYLCASSLGPPYQETQYFGPGTRLLVL.

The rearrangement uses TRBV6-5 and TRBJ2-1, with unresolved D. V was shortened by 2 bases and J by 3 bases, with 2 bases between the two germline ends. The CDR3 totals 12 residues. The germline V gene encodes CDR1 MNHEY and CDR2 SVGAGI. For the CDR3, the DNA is TGTGCCAGCAGTTACGGCTACAATGAGCAGTTCTTC. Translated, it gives CASSYGYNEQFF.

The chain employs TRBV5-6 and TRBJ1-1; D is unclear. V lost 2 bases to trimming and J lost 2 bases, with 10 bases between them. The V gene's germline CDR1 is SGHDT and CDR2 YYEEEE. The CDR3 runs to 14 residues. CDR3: CASSFGLPNTEAFF. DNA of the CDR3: TGTGCCAGCAGCTTCGGTCTTCCTAACACTGAAGCTTTCTTT.

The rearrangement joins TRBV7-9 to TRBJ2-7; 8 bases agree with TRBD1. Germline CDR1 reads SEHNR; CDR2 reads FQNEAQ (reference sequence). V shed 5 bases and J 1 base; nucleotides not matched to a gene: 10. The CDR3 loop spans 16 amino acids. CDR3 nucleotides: TGTGCCAGCAGCCCAGGGACAGGCCTATCTTCCTACGAGCAGTACTTC. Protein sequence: CASSPGTGLSSYEQYF.

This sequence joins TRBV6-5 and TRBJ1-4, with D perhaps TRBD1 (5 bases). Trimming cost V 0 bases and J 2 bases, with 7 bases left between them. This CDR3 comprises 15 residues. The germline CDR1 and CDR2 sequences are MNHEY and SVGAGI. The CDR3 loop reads CASSYSAGTNEKLFF. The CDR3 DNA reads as TGTGCCAGCAGTTACTCGGCAGGGACTAATGAAAAACTGTTTTTT.